This T cell receptor beta chain was retrieved from a study of T-cell reconstitution after alpha-beta-depleted transplantation in children. Construction of the TCRbeta library involved unique molecular identifiers. In TCRdb, the PCR reads were re-called with MiXCR into one record per CDR3 protein. The sample lists some 200,000 distinct CDR3 sequences; approximately 6.9% were seen once. Comments on this clonotype: Its cognate antigen is unknown.

After removal of 7 bases from V and 2 bases from J, the junction contained 9 bases not matched to a gene. Germline loops: CDR1 MDHEN, CDR2 SYDVKM. CDR3 length: 15 residues. General observations from the study: Newly made T cells mostly supplied T-cell counts and diversity one year after transplant.

The specimen was PBMCs, collected before TCRalphabeta/CD19-depleted stem cell transplant. The TCR was taken from a boy aged 2 to 10 with acute lymphoblastic leukemia, due to receive a stem cell transplant. The rearrangement uses TRBV28 and TRBJ2-3; 7 bases are shared with TRBD2. The CDR3, as DNA: TGTGCCAGCATCCTGCGGGGAGGGACCACAGATACGCAGTATTTT. Residues: CASILRGGTTDTQYF.